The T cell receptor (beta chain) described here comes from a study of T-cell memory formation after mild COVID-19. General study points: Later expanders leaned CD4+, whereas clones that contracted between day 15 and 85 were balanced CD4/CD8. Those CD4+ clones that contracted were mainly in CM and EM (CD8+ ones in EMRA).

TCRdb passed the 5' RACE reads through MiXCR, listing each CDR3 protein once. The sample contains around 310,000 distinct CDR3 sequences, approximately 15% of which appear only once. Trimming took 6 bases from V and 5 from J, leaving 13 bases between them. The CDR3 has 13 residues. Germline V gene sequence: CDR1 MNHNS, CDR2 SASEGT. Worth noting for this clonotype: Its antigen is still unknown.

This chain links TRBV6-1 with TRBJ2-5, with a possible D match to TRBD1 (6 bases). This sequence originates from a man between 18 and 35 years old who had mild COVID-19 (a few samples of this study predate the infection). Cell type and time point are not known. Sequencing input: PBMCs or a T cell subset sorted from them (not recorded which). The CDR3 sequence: CASSRDNAETQYF. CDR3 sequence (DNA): TGTGCCAGCAGCAGGGACAATGCGGAGACCCAGTACTTC.